A selection of T cell receptor beta chains follows, all from one sample in a study of glioma-infiltrating T cells after dendritic cell vaccination. TCRdb keeps only in-frame clones here, not all; method: immunoSEQ multiplex PCR. The data hold some 99,000 clones, with about 85% observed a single time. Sequencing was performed on blood, taken after dendritic cell vaccination. The receptors were sampled from a human donor with glioblastoma. CDR3s include the opening cysteine and the closing phenylalanine or tryptophan. The D gene is left open where the match is weak. A clone size is listed for some rows: how often the clone was seen (once, few, many), or a class if it is expanded.

d_gene,v_gene,abundance,j_gene,CDR3nt,CDR3aa
TRBD1,TRBV25-1,-,TRBJ1-1,TGTGCCAGCAGTGACAGGACAGGGAGGACTGAAGCTTTCTTT,CASSDRTGRTEAFF
TRBD2,TRBV4-1,-,TRBJ2-2,TGCGCCAGCAGCCAAGTAGCGGGGGTAGTCACCGGGGAGCTGTTTTTT,CASSQVAGVVTGELFF
TRBD1,TRBV5-8,-,TRBJ1-6,TGTGCCAGCAGCTACCAGAAAACACAGGGGAGCAATTCACCCCTCCACTTT,CASSYQKTQGSNSPLHF
-,TRBV11-2,-,TRBJ2-2,TGTGCCAGCAGCTTAGGGACTCAACACACCGGGGAGCTGTTTTTT,CASSLGTQHTGELFF
TRBD2,TRBV18,-,TRBJ2-2,TGTGCCAGCTCACCCGCGACTAGCGGGCCCAACACCGGGGAGCTGTTTTTT,CASSPATSGPNTGELFF
TRBD1,TRBV18,-,TRBJ1-2,TGTGCCAGCTCACCTGACAGGGCCTTTGGCTACACCTTC,CASSPDRAFGYTF
TRBD1,TRBV5-1,-,TRBJ1-1,TGCGCCAGCAGCTCGGGTCCGGGACAGGGGGCGAGAGCTTTCTTT,CASSSGPGQGARAFF
-,TRBV5-1,-,TRBJ1-4,TGCGCCAGCAGCTTGGCCCCAGCAGGGTTGGGGGAAAAACTGTTTTTT,CASSLAPAGLGEKLFF
-,TRBV6-4,-,TRBJ2-3,TGTGCCAGCAGTGATACGGCCGCGGCGGATACGCAGTATTTT,CASSDTAAADTQYF
TRBD1,TRBV25-1,-,TRBJ2-2,TGTGCCAGCAGTGGACAGGGGGCATGGACCGGGGAGCTGTTTTTT,CASSGQGAWTGELFF
TRBD1,TRBV9,-,TRBJ1-5,TGTGCCAGCAGCGGCCGGGACAGGGGTAGAGCAACACCTTTGGGGCAGCCCCAGCATTTT,CASSGRDRGRATPLGQPQHF
-,TRBV7-2,-,TRBJ2-1,TGTGCCAGCAGTCCCCCATTTAGTATAAATGAGTTCTTC,CASSPPFSINEFF
TRBD2,TRBV19,-,TRBJ2-1,TGTGCCAGTAGTATAGTCTCGGCGGGAGCAATCGTCACTGAGCAGTTCTTC,CASSIVSAGAIVTEQFF
-,TRBV6-1,-,TRBJ2-7,TGTGCCAGCAGGGGCCAGACAGACTCCTACGAGCAGTACTTC,CASRGQTDSYEQYF
-,TRBV29-1,-,TRBJ1-2,TGCAGCGTTGCCCGGACACCTGATAACTATGGCTACACCTTC,CSVARTPDNYGYTF
-,TRBV4-2,-,TRBJ1-3,TGTGCCAGCAGCCAAGGGCGTCGGGGGATGGGAAACACCATATATTTT,CASSQGRRGMGNTIYF
TRBD2,TRBV9,-,TRBJ2-1,TGTGCCAGCAGCGCCGGGACTAGCGGGGGGTCCTACAATGAGCAGTTCTTC,CASSAGTSGGSYNEQFF
TRBD1,TRBV4-1,-,TRBJ1-6,TGCGCCAGCAGCCAAGATACGGCAGGGGGAAATTCACCCCTCCACTTT,CASSQDTAGGNSPLHF
TRBD1,TRBV18,-,TRBJ1-3,TGTGCCACTGCTCCGGGACAGACCCCAAACACCATATATTTT,CATAPGQTPNTIYF
TRBD2,TRBV5-1,-,TRBJ2-5,TGCGCCAGCAGCTTGGCCCTAGCGGGGGGAGAGACCCAGTACTTC,CASSLALAGGETQYF
-,TRBV10-2,-,TRBJ2-7,TGCGCCAGCAACGACTACCCCTCCTACGAGCAGTACTTC,CASNDYPSYEQYF
-,TRBV4-2,-,TRBJ2-1,TGTGCCAGCAGCCAGCGGAGGGCCGTAGATGAGCAGTTCTTC,CASSQRRAVDEQFF
TRBD1,TRBV5-1,-,TRBJ2-2,TGCGCCAGCAGCAAGGAGACAGGGCGGGCCACCGGGGAGCTGTTTTTT,CASSKETGRATGELFF
TRBD2,TRBV7-6,-,TRBJ2-1,TGTGCCAGCAGCTTAATCGGGCTAGCGGGAGGGCCTCCCAATGAGCAGTTCTTC,CASSLIGLAGGPPNEQFF
-,TRBV6-5,once,TRBJ1-1,TGTGCCAGCAGTTACAGCGTGAACACTGAAGCTTTCTTT,CASSYSVNTEAFF
-,TRBV9,once,TRBJ2-2,TGTGCCAGCACTCATTCGGCTAGCCCCGGGGAGCTGTTTTTT,CASTHSASPGELFF
-,TRBV20-1,-,TRBJ2-7,TGCAGTGTTTTAGTGAGGGAGCAGTACTTC,CSVLVREQYF
-,TRBV30,-,TRBJ1-5,TGTGCCTGGAGTAACAGCTACAATCAGCCCCAGCATTTT,CAWSNSYNQPQHF
-,TRBV11-3,-,TRBJ2-7,TGTGCCAGCAGCTTGGCCCTAGGGGGAGAGCAGTACTTC,CASSLALGGEQYF
-,TRBV6-1,-,TRBJ1-2,TGTGCCAGCATGGCTGATTCTTATGGCTACACCTTC,CASMADSYGYTF
-,TRBV9,-,TRBJ1-5,TGTGCCAGCAGCTGGGGGGGCACCAATCAGCCCCAGCATTTT,CASSWGGTNQPQHF
-,TRBV4-1,-,TRBJ2-1,TGCGCCAGCAGCCAAGATCACCGGACAGGGACTAACAATGAGCAGTTCTTC,CASSQDHRTGTNNEQFF
TRBD1,TRBV5-4,-,TRBJ2-5,TGTGCCAGCAGTTGGGACAGGCAAGAGACCCAGTACTTC,CASSWDRQETQYF
TRBD1,TRBV7-8,-,TRBJ1-5,TGTGCCAGCAGCATAGACAGGGCTCCTCCCCAGCATTTT,CASSIDRAPPQHF
TRBD2,TRBV19,few,TRBJ2-3,TGTGCCAGTAGTCCCCCGGGAGGGAACACAGATACGCAGTATTTT,CASSPPGGNTDTQYF
-,TRBV11-2,-,TRBJ1-1,TGTGCCAGCAGCTTACAGGGGACACGAAACACTGAAGCTTTCTTT,CASSLQGTRNTEAFF
-,TRBV10-1,once,TRBJ2-7,TGCGCCACCCCTGTAAGGGGGAACTACGAGCAGTACTTC,CATPVRGNYEQYF
-,TRBV5-1,once,TRBJ2-1,TGCGCCAGCAGCTCCCGACAGCATGAGCAGTTCTTC,CASSSRQHEQFF
TRBD1,TRBV30,once,TRBJ2-7,TGTGCCTGGACGACAGGGACCTACGAGCAGTACTTC,CAWTTGTYEQYF
-,TRBV4-1,-,TRBJ2-5,TGCGCCAGCAGCCAAGATCGGTCGGGGACCCAGTACTTC,CASSQDRSGTQYF
TRBD1,TRBV9,-,TRBJ2-3,TGTGCCAGCAGCCCGGAGGGGACAGGACTAACAGATACGCAGTATTTT,CASSPEGTGLTDTQYF
-,TRBV30,few,TRBJ1-2,TGTGCCTGGAGTGTACGCGGGGGCTCTGGCTACACCTTC,CAWSVRGGSGYTF
TRBD1,TRBV7-9,once,TRBJ1-2,TGTGCCAGCAGTACCGGGACAGGGGGCGTGGACTATGGCTACACCTTC,CASSTGTGGVDYGYTF
TRBD1,TRBV10-3,-,TRBJ2-3,TGTGCCATCAGAGGACAGGGTCCCACAGATACGCAGTATTTT,CAIRGQGPTDTQYF
-,TRBV5-1,-,TRBJ2-7,TGCGCCAGCAGCTTGGCGGCCTCGAAGGAGCGGTACTTC,CASSLAASKERYF
TRBD1,TRBV10-3,-,TRBJ1-2,TGTGCCATCAACCAACTCGGACAGGGGGCTAACTATGGCTACACCTTC,CAINQLGQGANYGYTF
-,TRBV10-3,few,TRBJ1-2,TGTGCCATCAGTGAGTCGGGGGGGTTCGATGGCTACACCTTC,CAISESGGFDGYTF
-,TRBV7-8,-,TRBJ1-5,TGTGCCAGCAGCTTAGTAGGCGGTCAGCCCCAGCATTTT,CASSLVGGQPQHF
TRBD2,TRBV5-1,-,TRBJ2-3,TGCGCCAGCAGCTTTGAACATAGCGGGAGAATGGGTGATACGCAGTATTTT,CASSFEHSGRMGDTQYF
-,TRBV19,-,TRBJ1-5,TGTGCCAGTAGTATCTTGCGGGTGATGGGCAATCAGCCCCAGCATTTT,CASSILRVMGNQPQHF
TRBD2,TRBV10-3,few,TRBJ2-7,TGTGCCATCAGTGAGCCCGGGACTAGCGGGGGAAGGGGCGAGCAGTACTTC,CAISEPGTSGGRGEQYF